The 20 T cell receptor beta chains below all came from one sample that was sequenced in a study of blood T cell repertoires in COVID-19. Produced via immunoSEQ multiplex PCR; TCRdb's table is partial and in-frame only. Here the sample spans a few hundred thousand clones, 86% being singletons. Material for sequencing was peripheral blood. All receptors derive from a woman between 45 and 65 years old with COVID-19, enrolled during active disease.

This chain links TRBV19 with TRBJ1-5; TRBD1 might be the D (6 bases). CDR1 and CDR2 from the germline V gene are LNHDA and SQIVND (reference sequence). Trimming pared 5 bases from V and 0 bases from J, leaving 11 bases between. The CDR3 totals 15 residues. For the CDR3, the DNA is TGTGCCAGTAGTCCCCAGACAGGTAGCAATCAGCCCCAGCATTTT. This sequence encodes CASSPQTGSNQPQHF.

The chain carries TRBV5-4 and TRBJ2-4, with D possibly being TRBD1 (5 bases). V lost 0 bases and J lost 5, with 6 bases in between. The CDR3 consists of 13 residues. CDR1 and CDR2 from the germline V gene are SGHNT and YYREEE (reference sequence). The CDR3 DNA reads TGTGCCAGCAGCTTGGGGGGCCAAAACATTCAGTACTTC. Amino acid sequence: CASSLGGQNIQYF.

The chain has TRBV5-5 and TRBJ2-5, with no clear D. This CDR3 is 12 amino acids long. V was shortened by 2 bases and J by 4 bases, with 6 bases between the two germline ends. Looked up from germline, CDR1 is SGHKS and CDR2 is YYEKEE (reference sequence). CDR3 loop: CASSLNLETQYF. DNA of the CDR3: TGTGCCAGCAGCTTAAACTTAGAGACCCAGTACTTC. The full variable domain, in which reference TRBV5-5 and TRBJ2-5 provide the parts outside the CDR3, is DAGVTQSPTHLIKTRGQQVTLRCSPISGHKSVSWYQQVLGQGPQFIFQYYEKEERGRGNFPDRFSARQFPNYSSELNVNALLLGDSALYLCASSLNLETQYFGPGTRLLVL.

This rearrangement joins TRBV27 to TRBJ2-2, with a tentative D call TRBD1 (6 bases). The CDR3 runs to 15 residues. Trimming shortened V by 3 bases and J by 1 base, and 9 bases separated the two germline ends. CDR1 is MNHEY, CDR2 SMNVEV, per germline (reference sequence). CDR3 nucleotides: TGTGCCAGCAGTTTGAGACAGGAGAACACCGGGGAGCTGTTTTTT. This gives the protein CASSLRQENTGELFF.

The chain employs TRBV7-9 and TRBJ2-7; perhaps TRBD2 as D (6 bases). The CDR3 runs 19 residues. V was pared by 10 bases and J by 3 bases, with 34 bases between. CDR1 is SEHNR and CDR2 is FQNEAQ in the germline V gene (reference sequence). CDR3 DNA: TGTGCCATCGCCGACGAGGGGAACCGGACTAACCTAAAACTCTACGAGCAGTACTTC. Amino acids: CAIADEGNRTNLKLYEQYF.

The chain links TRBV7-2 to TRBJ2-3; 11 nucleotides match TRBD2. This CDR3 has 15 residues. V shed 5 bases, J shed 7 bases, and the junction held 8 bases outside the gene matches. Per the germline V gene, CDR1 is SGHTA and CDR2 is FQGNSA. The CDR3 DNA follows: TGTGCCAGCAGCCTAACTAGCGGGGGACCCCATACGCAGTATTTT. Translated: CASSLTSGGPHTQYF.

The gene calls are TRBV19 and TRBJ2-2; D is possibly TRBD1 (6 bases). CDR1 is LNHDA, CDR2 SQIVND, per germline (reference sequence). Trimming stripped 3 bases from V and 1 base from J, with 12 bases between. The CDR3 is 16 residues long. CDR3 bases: TGTGCCAGTAGTATTGGTACAGGGAGGAACACCGGGGAGCTGTTTTTT. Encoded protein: CASSIGTGRNTGELFF. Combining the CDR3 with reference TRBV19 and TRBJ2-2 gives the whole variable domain DGGITQSPKYLFRKEGQNVTLSCEQNLNHDAMYWYRQDPGQGLRLIYYSQIVNDFQKGDIAEGYSVSREKKESFPLTVTSAQKNPTAFYLCASSIGTGRNTGELFFGEGSRLTVL.

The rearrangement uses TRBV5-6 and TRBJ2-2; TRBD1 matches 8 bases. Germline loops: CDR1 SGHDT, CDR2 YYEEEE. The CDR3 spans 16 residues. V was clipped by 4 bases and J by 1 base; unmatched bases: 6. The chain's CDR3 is CASSPGQGLNTGELFF. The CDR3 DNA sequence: TGTGCCAGCAGCCCAGGACAGGGTTTGAACACCGGGGAGCTGTTTTTT.

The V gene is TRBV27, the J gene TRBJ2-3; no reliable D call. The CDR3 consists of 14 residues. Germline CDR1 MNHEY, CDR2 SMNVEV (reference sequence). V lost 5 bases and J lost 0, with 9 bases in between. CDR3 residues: CASSVLGSTDTQYF. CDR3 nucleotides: TGTGCCAGCAGTGTCCTCGGGAGCACAGATACGCAGTATTTT.

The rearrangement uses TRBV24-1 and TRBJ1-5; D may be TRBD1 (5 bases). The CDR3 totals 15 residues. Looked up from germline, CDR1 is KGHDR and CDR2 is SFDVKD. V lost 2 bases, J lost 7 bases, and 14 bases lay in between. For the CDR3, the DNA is TGTGCCACCAGTGATTCGGGAGGGGTGGGACAGCCCCAGCATTTT. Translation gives CATSDSGGVGQPQHF.

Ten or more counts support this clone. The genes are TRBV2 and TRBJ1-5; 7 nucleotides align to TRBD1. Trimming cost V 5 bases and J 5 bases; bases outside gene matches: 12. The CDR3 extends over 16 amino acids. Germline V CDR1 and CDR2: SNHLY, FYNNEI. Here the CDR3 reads CASSTVRGPGYQPQHF. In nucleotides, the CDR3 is TGTGCCAGCAGTACAGTTAGGGGGCCCGGCTATCAGCCCCAGCATTTT.

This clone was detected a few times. In DNA form, the CDR3 reads TGTGCCAGCAGCATGTCCAGGGGCGGGGAGCTGTTTTTT. This gives the protein CASSMSRGGELFF. The rearrangement links TRBV7-2 to TRBJ2-2, with a weak D call TRBD1 (6 bases). Germline assignment: CDR1 SGHTA and CDR2 FQGNSA. Trimming shortened V by 5 bases and J by 7 bases, and 11 bases separated the two germline ends. There are 13 residues in the CDR3.

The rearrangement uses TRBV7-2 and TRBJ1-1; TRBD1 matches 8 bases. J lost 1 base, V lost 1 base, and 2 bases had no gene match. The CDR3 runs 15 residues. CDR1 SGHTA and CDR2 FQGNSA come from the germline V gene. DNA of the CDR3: TGTGCCAGCAGCTTAGAGGGGACAGGGAACACTGAAGCTTTCTTT. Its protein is CASSLEGTGNTEAFF. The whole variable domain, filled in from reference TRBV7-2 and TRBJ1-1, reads GAGVSQSPSNKVTEKGKDVELRCDPISGHTALYWYRQSLGQGLEFLIYFQGNSAPDKSGLPSDRFSAERTGGSVSTLTIQRTQQEDSAVYLCASSLEGTGNTEAFFGQGTRLTVV.

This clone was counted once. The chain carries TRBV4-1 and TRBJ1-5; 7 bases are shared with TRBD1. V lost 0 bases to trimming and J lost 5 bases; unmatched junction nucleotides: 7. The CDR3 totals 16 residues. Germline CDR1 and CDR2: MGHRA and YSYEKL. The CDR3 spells CASSQERDRGDQPQHF. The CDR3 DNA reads TGCGCCAGCAGCCAAGAGAGGGACAGAGGAGATCAGCCCCAGCATTTT.

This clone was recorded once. The CDR3 spells CASSPGLAGYNEQFF. The CDR3 DNA reads as TGTGCCAGCAGCCCTGGACTAGCGGGTTACAATGAGCAGTTCTTC. This rearrangement joins TRBV4-2 to TRBJ2-1, with 11 positions matching TRBD2. Germline trimming cut 4 bases from V and 4 bases from J; bases unmatched to any gene: 3. Germline V gene data show CDR1 as LGHNA and CDR2 as YNFKEQ. The CDR3 extends over 15 amino acids.

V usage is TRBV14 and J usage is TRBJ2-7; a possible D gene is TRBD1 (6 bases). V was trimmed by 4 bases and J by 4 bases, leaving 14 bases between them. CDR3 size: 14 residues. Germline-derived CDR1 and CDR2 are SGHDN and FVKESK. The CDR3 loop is CASSPRDISYEQYF. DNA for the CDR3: TGTGCCAGCAGCCCCCGGGACATATCTTACGAGCAGTACTTC.

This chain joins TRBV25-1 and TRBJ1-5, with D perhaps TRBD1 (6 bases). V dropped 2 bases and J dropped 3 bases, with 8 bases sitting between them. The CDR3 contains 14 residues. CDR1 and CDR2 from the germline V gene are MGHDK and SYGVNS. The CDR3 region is CASSETGYNQPQHF. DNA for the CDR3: TGTGCCAGCAGTGAAACAGGGTACAATCAGCCCCAGCATTTT.

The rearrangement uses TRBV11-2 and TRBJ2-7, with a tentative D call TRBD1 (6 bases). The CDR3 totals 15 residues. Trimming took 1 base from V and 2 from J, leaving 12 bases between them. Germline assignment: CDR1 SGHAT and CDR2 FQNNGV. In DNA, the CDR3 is TGTGCCAGCAGCTTAGTGGGACAATCCCCCTACGAGCAGTACTTC. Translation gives CASSLVGQSPYEQYF.

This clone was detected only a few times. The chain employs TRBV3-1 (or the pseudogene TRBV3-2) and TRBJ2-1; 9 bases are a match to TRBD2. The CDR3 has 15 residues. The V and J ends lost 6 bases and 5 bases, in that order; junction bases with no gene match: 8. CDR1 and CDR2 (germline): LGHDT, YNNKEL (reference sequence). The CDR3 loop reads CASRLGAGGHNEQFF. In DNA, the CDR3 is TGTGCCAGCAGGCTGGGAGCGGGGGGACACAATGAGCAGTTCTTC.

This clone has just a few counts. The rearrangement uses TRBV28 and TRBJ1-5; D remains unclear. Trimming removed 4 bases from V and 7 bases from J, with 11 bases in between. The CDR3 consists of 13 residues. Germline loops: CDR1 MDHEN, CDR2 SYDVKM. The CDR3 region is CASSSIRRQPQHF. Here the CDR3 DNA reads TGTGCCAGCAGTTCGATAAGGAGGCAGCCCCAGCATTTT. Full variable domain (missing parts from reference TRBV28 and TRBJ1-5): DVKVTQSSRYLVKRTGEKVFLECVQDMDHENMFWYRQDPGLGLRLIYFSYDVKMKEKGDIPEGYSVSREKKERFSLILESASTNQTSMYLCASSSIRRQPQHFGDGTRLSIL.